This T cell receptor beta chain was obtained from a study of CD8+ T cells in alopecia areata. In the study overall: Treated patients' severity was scored by percentage of affected scalp area. The study, taken as a whole, reports: Compared with normal scalp, lesional scalp had higher clonality and more expanded CD8+ clones.

Extracted RNA was reverse transcribed into cDNA, the sequencing template. Assay used: immunoSEQ multiplex PCR; TCRdb lists only in-frame clones, some missing. The sample shows roughly 100,000 clones, around 86% of them seen only once. Germline CDR1 reads ENHRY; CDR2 reads SYGVKD. CDR3 length: 17 residues. Trimming cost V 0 bases and J 0 bases; bases outside gene matches: 5. Treatment in this sample: oral pan-JAK inhibitor, 5-10 mg twice daily. Comments on this clone: Its antigen is not identified.

The sequence came from a human donor with alopecia areata. The sequencing used CD8+ T cells sorted from blood, collected around week 34, from a patient treated with tofacitinib. This chain joins TRBV10-3 and TRBJ2-7; 10 bases agree with TRBD2. CDR3 sequence: CAISESSSGRSSYEQYF. CDR3 sequence (DNA): TGTGCCATCAGTGAGTCGTCTAGCGGGAGAAGCTCCTACGAGCAGTACTTC.